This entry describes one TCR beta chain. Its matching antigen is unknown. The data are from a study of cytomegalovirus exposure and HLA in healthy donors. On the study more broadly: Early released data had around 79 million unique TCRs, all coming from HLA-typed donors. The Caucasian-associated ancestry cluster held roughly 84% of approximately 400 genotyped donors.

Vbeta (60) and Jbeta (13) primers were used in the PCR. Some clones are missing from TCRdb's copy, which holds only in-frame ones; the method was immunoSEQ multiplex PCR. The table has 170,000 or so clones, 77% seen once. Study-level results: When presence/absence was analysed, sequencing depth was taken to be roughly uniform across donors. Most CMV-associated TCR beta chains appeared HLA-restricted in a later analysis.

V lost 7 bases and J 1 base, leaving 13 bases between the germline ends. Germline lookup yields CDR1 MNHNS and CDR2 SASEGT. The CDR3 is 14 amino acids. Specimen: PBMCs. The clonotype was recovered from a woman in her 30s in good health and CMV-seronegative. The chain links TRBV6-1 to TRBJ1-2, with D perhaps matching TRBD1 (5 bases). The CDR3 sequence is CASTPRDDNYGYTF. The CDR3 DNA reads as TGTGCCAGCACTCCCAGGGATGATAACTATGGCTACACCTTC.